Reported below is one TCR beta chain. This sample was taken from a study of blood T cell repertoires in COVID-19. For the study at large: Donors in the United States, Italy and Spain gave samples during acute or convalescent COVID-19. Sources were T cells, B-cell-depleted T cells, or PBMCs; the material itself was cDNA or gDNA.

Residents of around 24 US areas, aged about 18 to 95 years, made up the participants. Profiling relied on immunoSEQ multiplex PCR, and the TCRdb table lists in-frame clones only, not all of them. The data contain under 350,000 clones, roughly 90% of them singletons. The clonotype comes from a man in his sixties who had recovered from COVID-19. Sequencing was carried out using PBMCs or T cells enriched from blood (not recorded which).

The CDR3 DNA sequence: TGTGCCAGCAGCCAACGGACAGGTAGTTGGGAAAAACTGTTTTTT. This codes for CASSQRTGSWEKLFF. This chain links TRBV5-6 with TRBJ1-4; 7 bases fit TRBD1. V dropped 4 bases and J dropped 8; count of bases not matched to a gene: 11. CDR1 is SGHDT, CDR2 YYEEEE, per germline. This CDR3 region has 15 residues.